This entry lists 19 T cell receptor beta chains sequenced from one sample in a study of cytomegalovirus exposure and HLA in healthy donors. With 60 Vbeta and 13 Jbeta primers, the PCR was carried out. Assay used: immunoSEQ multiplex PCR; TCRdb lists only in-frame clones, some missing. The repertoire holds around 170,000 clones, with more than 60% as singletons. The sequencing input was PBMCs. The receptors were gathered from a man between 18 and 29 years old in good health and CMV-seronegative.

The chain links TRBV19 to TRBJ2-5; 9 bases are shared with TRBD2. There are 17 residues in the CDR3. V was pared by 5 bases and J by 5 bases, with 15 bases of the junction left unmatched. Looked up from germline, CDR1 is LNHDA and CDR2 is SQIVND (reference sequence). The CDR3 protein is CASSLLRSSGGGETQYF. As DNA, the CDR3 is TGTGCCAGTAGTCTCCTCCGGAGTAGCGGGGGTGGTGAGACCCAGTACTTC.

The chain has TRBV7-9 and TRBJ2-5; 10 nucleotides agree with TRBD1. The end of the DNA fits TRBJ2-7 better, so the J call may be wrong. The CDR3 is 15 residues long. The germline gives CDR1 SEHNR, CDR2 FQNEAQ (reference sequence). The CDR3 region has the DNA TGTGCCAGCAGCAAATCCGGGACAGGGGTACACGAGCAGTACTTC. Encoded protein: CASSKSGTGVHEQYF.

With respect to this clone: This same CDR3 is encoded by further DNA sequences in the sample. The chain employs TRBV9 and TRBJ1-2; TRBD1 aligns across 11 bases. Trimming cost V 4 bases and J 3 bases; bases outside gene matches: 5. Germline V gene sequence: CDR1 SGDLS, CDR2 YYNGEE. The CDR3 extends over 15 amino acids. The CDR3 DNA reads TGTGCCAGCAGCCCGGGGACAGGGGGGCACTATGGCTACACCTTC. Its translation is CASSPGTGGHYGYTF.

V and J are TRBV4-1 and TRBJ1-1, with a weak D call TRBD1 (6 bases). Germline lookup yields CDR1 MGHRA and CDR2 YSYEKL. The V and J ends lost 1 base and 2 bases respectively, with 11 bases between them. The CDR3 spans 15 residues. The CDR3 here is CASSQGWTANTEAFF. CDR3 sequence (DNA): TGCGCCAGCAGCCAAGGATGGACAGCCAACACTGAAGCTTTCTTT.

The rearrangement uses TRBV6-5 and TRBJ2-7, with TRBD2 matching over 11 bases. CDR1 and CDR2 from the germline V gene are MNHEY and SVGAGI. The CDR3 contains 13 residues. Trimming took 8 bases from V and 7 from J; bases not matched to a gene: 7. CDR3 region: CASLAGGPVEQYF. CDR3 in DNA: TGTGCCAGCTTAGCGGGAGGGCCAGTTGAGCAGTACTTC.

The chain couples TRBV27 to TRBJ2-1, with a tentative D call TRBD1 (6 bases). The CDR3 totals 15 residues. From germline, CDR1 is MNHEY and CDR2 SMNVEV (reference sequence). Between the trimmed V and J ends, which lost 1 base and 0 bases, there was a span of 7 bases. This CDR3 is CASSLFRGSYNEQFF. CDR3 DNA: TGTGCCAGCAGTTTATTCAGGGGCTCCTACAATGAGCAGTTCTTC.

V is TRBV7-2 and J is TRBJ2-2; D is unclear. The germline V gene has CDR1 SGHTA and CDR2 FQGNSA. The CDR3 is 15 amino acids. The V end was cut by 1 base, the J end by 4 bases, with 10 bases between. The CDR3 spells CASSLGQVLTGELFF. DNA for the CDR3: TGTGCCAGCAGCTTAGGGCAGGTTCTCACCGGGGAGCTGTTTTTT.

This clone was counted a single time. J is TRBJ2-2 and V is TRBV7-2; 11 nucleotides agree with TRBD2. CDR1 and CDR2 (germline): SGHTA, FQGNSA. The CDR3 covers 15 residues. With 5 bases clipped from V and 6 bases from J, the junction kept 5 bases outside the gene matches. The CDR3 protein is CASSAPLAGAGELFF. For the CDR3, the DNA is TGTGCCAGCAGCGCCCCACTAGCGGGAGCCGGGGAGCTGTTTTTT.

Here the CDR3 reads CASSPGTLGNNEQFF. CDR3 sequence (DNA): TGCGCCAGCAGCCCCGGGACATTGGGGAACAATGAGCAGTTCTTC. The chain links TRBV5-1 to TRBJ2-1; a weak D match, TRBD1 (6 bases). From germline, CDR1 is SGHRS and CDR2 YFSETQ. The CDR3 totals 15 residues. Trimming shortened V by 4 bases and J by 5 bases, and 16 bases separated the two germline ends.

This sequence joins TRBV7-3 and TRBJ2-2; no definite D call. Germline CDR1 SGHTA, CDR2 FQGTGA. V lost 0 bases and J 1 base, leaving 6 bases between the germline ends. The CDR3 runs to 15 residues. For the CDR3, the DNA is TGTGCCAGCAGCTTAACGAGCATGAACACCGGGGAGCTGTTTTTT. This sequence encodes CASSLTSMNTGELFF.

The CDR3 bases are TGTGCCAGCAGCTTAGCCCAGGACTACGAGCAGTACTTC. Encoded protein: CASSLAQDYEQYF. The V gene is TRBV7-6, the J gene TRBJ2-7, with D uncertain. V shed 0 bases and J shed 3 bases, with 6 bases lying between them. In germline, CDR1 is SGHVS, CDR2 FNYEAQ. The CDR3 runs 13 residues.

The chain has TRBV10-3 and TRBJ1-1, with D tentatively TRBD1 (6 bases). Trimming left V 4 bases short and J 6 bases short, with 12 bases between. Germline V gives CDR1 ENHRY, CDR2 SYGVKD. This CDR3 has 13 amino acids. The CDR3 DNA sequence: TGTGCCATCAGTGGGGTCCAGGGGTCTGAAGCTTTCTTT. Protein: CAISGVQGSEAFF.

This clone was recorded a few times. Likely a read error: the CDR3 ends without its conserved phenylalanine or tryptophan. It is unclear where the CDR3 begins or ends on the DNA, so no DNA is shown, and the CDR3 is as TCRdb lists it. The chain combines TRBV19 with TRBJ2-7; the D call TRBD1 from the table was never checked on the DNA. Germline lookup yields CDR1 LNHDA and CDR2 SQIVND (reference sequence). A total of 12 residues make up the CDR3, ends included. CDR3 protein: CASTLRGPDRGL.

The CDR3 DNA reads as TGTGCCAGCAGCCCCGGGACAAACACCTACGAGCAGTACTTC. Amino acid sequence: CASSPGTNTYEQYF. V and J are TRBV7-9 and TRBJ2-7, with D perhaps matching TRBD1 (6 bases). In germline, CDR1 is SEHNR, CDR2 FQNEAQ (reference sequence). The CDR3 length is 14 residues. Trimming took off 5 bases at V and 2 bases at J, with 13 bases between the two ends.

The genes are TRBV27 and TRBJ2-7, with 7 nucleotides matching TRBD2. Germline V gene data show CDR1 as MNHEY and CDR2 as SMNVEV (reference sequence). J gave up 0 bases and V 3 bases, and 2 bases lay outside the gene matches. CDR3 length: 14 residues. CDR3 loop: CASSFGGSSYEQYF. The CDR3 DNA is TGTGCCAGCAGTTTTGGCGGGAGCTCCTACGAGCAGTACTTC.

The V gene is TRBV7-2, the J gene TRBJ1-1; D is unclear. The CDR3 extends over 13 amino acids. V was trimmed by 1 base and J by 1 base, leaving 4 bases between them. Germline V gene sequence: CDR1 SGHTA, CDR2 FQGNSA. In DNA, the CDR3 is TGTGCCAGCAGCTTAGGAGCGAACACTGAAGCTTTCTTT. Translation gives CASSLGANTEAFF.

CDR3 in DNA: TGTGCCAGCAGCTTCAAACTAGCGGGAAACCCCTACGAGCAGTACTTC. Protein: CASSFKLAGNPYEQYF. The chain is built from TRBV7-9 and TRBJ2-7; 10 nucleotides match TRBD2. CDR1 is SEHNR and CDR2 is FQNEAQ in the germline V gene (reference sequence). This CDR3 is built from 16 residues. The ends lost 3 bases at V and 2 bases at J; junction bases unmatched: 7. Combining the CDR3 with reference TRBV7-9 and TRBJ2-7 gives the whole variable domain DTGVSQNPRHKITKRGQNVTFRCDPISEHNRLYWYRQTLGQGPEFLTYFQNEAQLEKSRLLSDRFSAERPKGSFSTLEIQRTEQGDSAMYLCASSFKLAGNPYEQYFGPGTRLTVT.

This chain links TRBV6-1 with TRBJ1-5; the match to TRBD1 covers 7 bases. CDR1 is MNHNS and CDR2 is SASEGT in the germline V gene. Trimming took 3 bases from V and 2 from J; bases not matched to a gene: 7. This CDR3 has 16 amino acids. The CDR3 sequence: CASSDLQGIGNQPQHF. In nucleotides, the CDR3 is TGTGCCAGCAGTGACCTACAGGGGATAGGCAATCAGCCCCAGCATTTT.

This clone was recorded a few times. V and J are TRBV6-5 and TRBJ1-2, with 7 bases identical to TRBD1. V lost 4 bases, J lost 2 bases, and 7 bases stayed unmatched. This CDR3 spans 15 amino acids. CDR1 is MNHEY and CDR2 is SVGAGI in the germline V gene. The CDR3 loop reads CASSFGPGQNYGYTF. CDR3 nucleotides: TGTGCCAGCAGTTTTGGACCGGGACAGAACTATGGCTACACCTTC.